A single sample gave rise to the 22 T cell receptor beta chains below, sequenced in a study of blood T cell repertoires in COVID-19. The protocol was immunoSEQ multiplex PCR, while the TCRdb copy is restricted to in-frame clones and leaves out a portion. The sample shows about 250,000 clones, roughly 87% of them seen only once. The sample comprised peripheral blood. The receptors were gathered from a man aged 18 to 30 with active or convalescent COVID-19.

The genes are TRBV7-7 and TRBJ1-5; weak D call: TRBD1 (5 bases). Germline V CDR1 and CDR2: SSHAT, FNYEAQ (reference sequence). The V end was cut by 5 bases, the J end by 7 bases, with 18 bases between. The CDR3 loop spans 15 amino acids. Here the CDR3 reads CASSLTRGKIQPQHF. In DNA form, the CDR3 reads TGTGCCAGCAGCCTTACCCGGGGGAAGATCCAGCCCCAGCATTTT.

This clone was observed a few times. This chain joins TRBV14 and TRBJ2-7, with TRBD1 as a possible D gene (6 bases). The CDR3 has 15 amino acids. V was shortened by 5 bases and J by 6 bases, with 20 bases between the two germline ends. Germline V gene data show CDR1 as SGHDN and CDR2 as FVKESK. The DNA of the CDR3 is TGTGCCAGCAGCTACCTAGTGGGGGCGATCGGCGAGCAGTACTTC. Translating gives CASSYLVGAIGEQYF.

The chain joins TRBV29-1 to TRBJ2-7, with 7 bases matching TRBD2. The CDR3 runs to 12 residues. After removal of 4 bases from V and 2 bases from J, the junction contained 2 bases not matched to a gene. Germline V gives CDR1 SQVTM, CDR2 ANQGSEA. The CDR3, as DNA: TGCAGCGTTGGGGGGGGTCCCTACGAGCAGTACTTC. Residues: CSVGGGPYEQYF.

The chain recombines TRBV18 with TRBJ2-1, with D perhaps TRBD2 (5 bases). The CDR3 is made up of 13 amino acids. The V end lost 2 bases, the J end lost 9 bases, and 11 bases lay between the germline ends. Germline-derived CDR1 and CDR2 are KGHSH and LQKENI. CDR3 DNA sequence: TGTGCCAGCTCACCATTTACGAGCGGTGAGCAGTTCTTC. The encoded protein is CASSPFTSGEQFF.

This CDR3 reads CASRGAGGPFF. DNA for the CDR3: TGTGCCAGTAGGGGAGCGGGGGGGCCGTTCTTC. This chain joins TRBV19 and TRBJ2-1; 10 bases are a match to TRBD2. The CDR3 has 11 amino acids. Germline V gives CDR1 LNHDA, CDR2 SQIVND (reference sequence). V lost 6 bases and J lost 15; bases outside the gene matches: 5.

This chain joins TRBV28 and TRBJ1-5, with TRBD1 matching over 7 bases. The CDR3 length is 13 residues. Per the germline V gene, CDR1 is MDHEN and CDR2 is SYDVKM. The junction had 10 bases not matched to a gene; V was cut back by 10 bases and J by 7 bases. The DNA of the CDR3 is TGTGCCACCAGATACAGGGGCCGGCAGCCCCAGCATTTT. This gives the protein CATRYRGRQPQHF.

In DNA form, the CDR3 reads TGCGCCAGCACCCCGTTTGTGGGGGGGCCTATAATCGCGAACACCGGGGAGCTGTTTTTT. Translated, it gives CASTPFVGGPIIANTGELFF. The V and J genes are TRBV5-1 and TRBJ2-2, with D possibly matching TRBD2 (7 bases). CDR1 SGHRS and CDR2 YFSETQ come from the germline V gene. The germline V and J ends were trimmed by 6 bases and 0 bases, with 27 bases remaining between them. This CDR3 comprises 20 residues. Filled out from reference TRBV5-1 and TRBJ2-2, the complete variable domain reads KAGVTQTPRYLIKTRGQQVTLSCSPISGHRSVSWYQQTPGQGLQFLFEYFSETQRNKGNFPGRFSGRQFSNSRSEMNVSTLELGDSALYLCASTPFVGGPIIANTGELFFGEGSRLTVL.

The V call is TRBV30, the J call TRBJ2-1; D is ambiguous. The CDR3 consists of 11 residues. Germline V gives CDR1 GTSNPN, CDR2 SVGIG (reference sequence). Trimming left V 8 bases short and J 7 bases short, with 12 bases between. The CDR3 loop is CARAGENEQFF. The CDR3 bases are TGTGCCCGCGCAGGCGAAAATGAGCAGTTCTTC.

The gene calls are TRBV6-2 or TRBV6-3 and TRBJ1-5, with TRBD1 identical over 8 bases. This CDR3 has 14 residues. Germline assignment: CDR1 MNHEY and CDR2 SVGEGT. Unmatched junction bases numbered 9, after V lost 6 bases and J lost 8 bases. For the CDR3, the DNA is TGTGCCAGCAGCCCACAGGGGGGGCGGGAGCCCCAGCATTTT. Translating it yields CASSPQGGREPQHF.

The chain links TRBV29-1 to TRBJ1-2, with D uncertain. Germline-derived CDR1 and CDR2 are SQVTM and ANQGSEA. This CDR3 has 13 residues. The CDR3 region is CSGLSGGREGYTF. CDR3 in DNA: TGCAGTGGGCTCTCTGGTGGGCGGGAAGGCTACACCTTC. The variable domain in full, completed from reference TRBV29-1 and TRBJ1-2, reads SAVISQKPSRDICQRGTSLTIQCQVDSQVTMMFWYRQQPGQSLTLIATANQGSEATYESGFVIDKFPISRPNLTFSTLTVSNMSPEDSSIYLCSGLSGGREGYTFGSGTRLTVV.

CDR3 residues: CAIKTATDTQYF. CDR3 coding DNA: TGTGCCATCAAGACAGCAACAGATACGCAGTATTTT. The chain links TRBV10-3 to TRBJ2-3; TRBD1 might be the D (5 bases). The CDR3 covers 12 residues. The germline V and J ends were trimmed by 7 bases and 3 bases, with 8 bases remaining between them. CDR1 and CDR2 (germline): ENHRY, SYGVKD.

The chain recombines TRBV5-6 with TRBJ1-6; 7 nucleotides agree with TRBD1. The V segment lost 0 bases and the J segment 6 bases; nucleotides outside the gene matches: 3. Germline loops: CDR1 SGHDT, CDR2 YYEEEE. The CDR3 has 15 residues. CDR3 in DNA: TGTGCCAGCAGCTTGGAAGGGACAGTTAATTCACCCCTCCACTTT. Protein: CASSLEGTVNSPLHF.

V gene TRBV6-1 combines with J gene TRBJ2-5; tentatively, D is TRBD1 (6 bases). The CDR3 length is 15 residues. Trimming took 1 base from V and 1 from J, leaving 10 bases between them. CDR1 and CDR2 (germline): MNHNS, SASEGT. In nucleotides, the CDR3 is TGTGCCAGCAGTGAAGTTACAGGGTTCCAAGAGACCCAGTACTTC. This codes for CASSEVTGFQETQYF.

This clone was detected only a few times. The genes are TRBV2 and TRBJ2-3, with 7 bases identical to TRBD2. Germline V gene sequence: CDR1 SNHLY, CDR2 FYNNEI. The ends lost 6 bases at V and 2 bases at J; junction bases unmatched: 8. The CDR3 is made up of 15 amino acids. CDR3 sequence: CASRLLANPTDTQYF. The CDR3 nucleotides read TGTGCCAGCAGACTACTAGCGAATCCCACAGATACGCAGTATTTT. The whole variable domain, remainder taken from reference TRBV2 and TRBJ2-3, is EPEVTQTPSHQVTQMGQEVILRCVPISNHLYFYWYRQILGQKVEFLVSFYNNEISEKSEIFDDQFSVERPDGSNFTLKIRSTKLEDSAMYFCASRLLANPTDTQYFGPGTRLTVL.

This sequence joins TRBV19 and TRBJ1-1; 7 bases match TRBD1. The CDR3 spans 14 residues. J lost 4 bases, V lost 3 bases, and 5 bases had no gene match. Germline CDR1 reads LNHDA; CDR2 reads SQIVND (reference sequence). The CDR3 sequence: CASSITGVPTEAFF. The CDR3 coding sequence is TGTGCCAGTAGTATTACAGGGGTTCCCACTGAAGCTTTCTTT.

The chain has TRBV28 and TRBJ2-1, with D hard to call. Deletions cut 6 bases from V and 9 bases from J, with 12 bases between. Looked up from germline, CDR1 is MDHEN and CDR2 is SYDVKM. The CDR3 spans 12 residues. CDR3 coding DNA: TGTGCCAGCAGCCCGGTGTTTTTTGAGCAGTTCTTC. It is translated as CASSPVFFEQFF.

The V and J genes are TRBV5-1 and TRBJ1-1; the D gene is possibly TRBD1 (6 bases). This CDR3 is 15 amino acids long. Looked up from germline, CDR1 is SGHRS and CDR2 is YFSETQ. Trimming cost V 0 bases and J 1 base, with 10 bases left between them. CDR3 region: CASSLDQGQNTEAFF. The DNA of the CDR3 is TGCGCCAGCAGCTTGGATCAGGGACAGAACACTGAAGCTTTCTTT.

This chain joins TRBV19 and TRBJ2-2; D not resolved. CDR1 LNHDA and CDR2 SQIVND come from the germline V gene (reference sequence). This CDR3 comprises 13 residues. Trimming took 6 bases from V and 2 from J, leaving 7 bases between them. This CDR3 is CASSLKNTGELFF. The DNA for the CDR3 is TGTGCCAGTAGCCTAAAAAACACCGGGGAGCTGTTTTTT.

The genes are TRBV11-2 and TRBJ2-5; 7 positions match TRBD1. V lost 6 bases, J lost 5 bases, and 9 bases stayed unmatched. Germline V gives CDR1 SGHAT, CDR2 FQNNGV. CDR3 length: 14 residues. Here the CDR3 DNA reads TGTGCCAGCAGGGATCCGGGACAGCGGGAGACCCAGTACTTC. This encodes CASRDPGQRETQYF.

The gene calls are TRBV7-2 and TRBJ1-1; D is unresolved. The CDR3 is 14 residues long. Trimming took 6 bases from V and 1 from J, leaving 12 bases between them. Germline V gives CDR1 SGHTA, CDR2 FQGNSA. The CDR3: CASRHSGSNTEAFF. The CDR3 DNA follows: TGTGCCAGCAGGCATTCCGGGTCGAACACTGAAGCTTTCTTT.

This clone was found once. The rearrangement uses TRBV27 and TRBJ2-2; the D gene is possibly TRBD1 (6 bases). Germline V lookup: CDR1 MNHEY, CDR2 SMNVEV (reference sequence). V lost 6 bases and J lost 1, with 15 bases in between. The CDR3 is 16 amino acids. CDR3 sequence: CASRPTGRLNTGELFF. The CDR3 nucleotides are TGTGCCAGCAGACCGACAGGACGTCTGAACACCGGGGAGCTGTTTTTT.

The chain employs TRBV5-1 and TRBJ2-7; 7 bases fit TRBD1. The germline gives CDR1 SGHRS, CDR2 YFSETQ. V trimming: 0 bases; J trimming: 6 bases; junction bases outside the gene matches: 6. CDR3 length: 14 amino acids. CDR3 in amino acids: CASSLDRGSLEQYF. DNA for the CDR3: TGCGCCAGCAGCTTGGACAGGGGATCCCTCGAGCAGTACTTC.